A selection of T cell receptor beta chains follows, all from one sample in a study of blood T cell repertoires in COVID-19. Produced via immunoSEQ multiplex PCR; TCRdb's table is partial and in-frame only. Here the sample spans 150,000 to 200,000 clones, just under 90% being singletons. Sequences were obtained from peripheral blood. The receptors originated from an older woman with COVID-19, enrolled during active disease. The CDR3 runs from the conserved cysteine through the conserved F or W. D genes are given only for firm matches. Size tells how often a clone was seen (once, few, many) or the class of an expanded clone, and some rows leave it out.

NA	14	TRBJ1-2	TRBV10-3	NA	TGTGCCATCAGTGAGTCCGGGACTCCTAATGGCTACACCTTC	CAISESGTPNGYTF
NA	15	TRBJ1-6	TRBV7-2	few	TGTGCCAGCAGCTTAGACGGGGGTAGAGGTTCACCCCTCCACTTT	CASSLDGGRGSPLHF
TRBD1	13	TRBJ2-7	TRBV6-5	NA	TGTGCCAGCAGGGGGGACAGACTCTACGAGCAGTACTTC	CASRGDRLYEQYF
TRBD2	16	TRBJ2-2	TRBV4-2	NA	TGTGCCAGCAGCCAAGATGCGCGGGGGGACACCGGGGAGCTGTTTTTT	CASSQDARGDTGELFF
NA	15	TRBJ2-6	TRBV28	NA	TGTGCCAGCAGTGCAGGGGACTCTGGGGCCAACGTCCTGACTTTC	CASSAGDSGANVLTF
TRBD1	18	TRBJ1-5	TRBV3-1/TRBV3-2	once	TGTGCCAGCAGCCTAGGACAGGGGGACGGTTATAGCAATCAGCCCCAGCATTTT	CASSLGQGDGYSNQPQHF
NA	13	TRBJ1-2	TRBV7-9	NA	TGTGCCAGCACCCGCGGCCCCCACTATGGCTACACCTTC	CASTRGPHYGYTF
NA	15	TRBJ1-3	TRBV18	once	TGTGCCAGCTCACCACAGGGACTCTCTGGAAACACCATATATTTT	CASSPQGLSGNTIYF
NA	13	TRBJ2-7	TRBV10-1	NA	TGCGCCAGCAGTGATAACAAATTCAACGAGCAGTACTTC	CASSDNKFNEQYF
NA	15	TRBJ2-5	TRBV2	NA	TGTGCCAGCGGGAAGTGGGGGGGCATGGGAGAGACCCAGTACTTC	CASGKWGGMGETQYF
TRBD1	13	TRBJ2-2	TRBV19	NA	TGTGCCAGTAGTGACAGGGGTACCGGGGAGCTGTTTTTT	CASSDRGTGELFF
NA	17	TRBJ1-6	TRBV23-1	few	TGCGCCAGCAGTCAATATATTCGCAGGACCTATAATTCACCCCTCCACTTT	CASSQYIRRTYNSPLHF
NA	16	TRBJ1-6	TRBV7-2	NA	TGTGCCAGCAGCTTAGAACAGACCTCCTATAATTCACCCCTCCACTTT	CASSLEQTSYNSPLHF
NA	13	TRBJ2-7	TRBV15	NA	TGTGCCACCAGCAGAGACAGGGGTTCGGGGCAGTACTTC	CATSRDRGSGQYF
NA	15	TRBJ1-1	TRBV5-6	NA	TGTGCCAGCAGCTTTGGGGAGGGGATGAACACTGAAGCTTTCTTT	CASSFGEGMNTEAFF
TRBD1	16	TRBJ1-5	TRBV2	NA	TGTGCCAGCAGTGGACAGGGGGCGCGTAGCAATCAGCCCCAGCATTTT	CASSGQGARSNQPQHF
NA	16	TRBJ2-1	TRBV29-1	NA	TGCAGCGTTGAATTTTTCCGGACTATCTTTAACGATGAGCAGTTCTTC	CSVEFFRTIFNDEQFF
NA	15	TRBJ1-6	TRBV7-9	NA	TGTGCCAGCAGCTGGGCAGCCCTCTATAATTCACCCCTCCACTTT	CASSWAALYNSPLHF
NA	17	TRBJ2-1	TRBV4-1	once	TGCGCCAGCAGCCACCCTTGGGGGGACAGCTCCTACAATGAGCAGTTCTTC	CASSHPWGDSSYNEQFF
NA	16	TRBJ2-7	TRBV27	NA	TGTGCCAGCAGTTTTGTGGGCCCCGGAATCGCGAGCGAGCAGTACTTC	CASSFVGPGIASEQYF
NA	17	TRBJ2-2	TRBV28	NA	TGTGCCAGCACCCCAGGGGGACGGGGACTCTGGACCGGGGAGCTGTTTTTT	CASTPGGRGLWTGELFF
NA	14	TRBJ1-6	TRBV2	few	TGTGCCAGCAGGACCGGGACACCAAATTCACCCCTCCACTTT	CASRTGTPNSPLHF
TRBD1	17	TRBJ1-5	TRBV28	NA	TGTGCCAGCAGTACCAACAGGGGCGCGCGAGCTTTTCAGCCCCAGCATTTT	CASSTNRGARAFQPQHF
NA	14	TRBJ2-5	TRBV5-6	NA	TGTGCCAGCAGCTTGGCGGGTTGGCAAGAGACCCAGTACTTC	CASSLAGWQETQYF
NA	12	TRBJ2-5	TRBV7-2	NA	TGTGCCAGCAGCGGGGGCGTGGGGACCCAGTACTTC	CASSGGVGTQYF
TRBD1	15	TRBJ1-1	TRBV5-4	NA	TGTGCCAGCAGCGGCCTACAGGGGGCTGTCACTGAAGCTTTCTTT	CASSGLQGAVTEAFF
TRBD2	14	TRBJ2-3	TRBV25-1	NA	TGTGCCAGCAGTGACCGGTTGGGAGGGGATACGCAGTATTTT	CASSDRLGGDTQYF
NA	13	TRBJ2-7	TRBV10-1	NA	TGCGCCAGCAGTGGATGGAGCTCCTACGAGCAGTACTTC	CASSGWSSYEQYF
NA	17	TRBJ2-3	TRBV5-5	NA	TGTGCCAGCACCGCAAACCTTAGAAGGGGTGGCACAGATACGCAGTATTTT	CASTANLRRGGTDTQYF
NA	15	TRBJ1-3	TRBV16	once	TGTGCCAGCAGCCAGGTGGCTGACTCTGGAAACACCATATATTTT	CASSQVADSGNTIYF
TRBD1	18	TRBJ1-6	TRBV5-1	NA	TGCGCCAGCAGCTTGATAGGACAGGGGAGCTCCTATAATTCACCCCTCCACTTT	CASSLIGQGSSYNSPLHF
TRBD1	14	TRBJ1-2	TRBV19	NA	TGTGCCAGTAGTATGCGGGGACAGGGGCGAGGCTACACCTTC	CASSMRGQGRGYTF
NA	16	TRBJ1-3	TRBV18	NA	TGTGCCAGCTCACCACGGACAGCAAACTCTGGAAACACCATATATTTT	CASSPRTANSGNTIYF
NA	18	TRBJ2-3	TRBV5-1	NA	TGCGCCAGCAGCTTGTGGCCAGGCCCCGGTCCAAGCACAGATACGCAGTATTTT	CASSLWPGPGPSTDTQYF
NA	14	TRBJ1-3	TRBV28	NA	TGTGCCAGCAGTTTGGGGGCGGACGGAAACACCATATATTTT	CASSLGADGNTIYF
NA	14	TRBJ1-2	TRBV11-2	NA	TGTGCCAGCAGCTTAGGACAGGTAGTTCAGAGCTACACCTTC	CASSLGQVVQSYTF
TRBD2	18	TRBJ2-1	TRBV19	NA	TGTGCCAGTAGTATAGAGGGGACTAGCGGGGGGGCGTACAATGAGCAGTTCTTC	CASSIEGTSGGAYNEQFF
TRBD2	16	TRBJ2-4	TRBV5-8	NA	TGTGCCAGCAGCAACCTTCGGGGAGGGGTGGGGAACATTCAGTACTTC	CASSNLRGGVGNIQYF
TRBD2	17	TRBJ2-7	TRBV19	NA	TGTGCCAGTAGTTCCTGGACTAGCGGGGGCCCCTCCTACGAGCAGTACTTC	CASSSWTSGGPSYEQYF
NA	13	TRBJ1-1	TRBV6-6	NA	TGTGCCAGCAGTTGGGGGGAAGGGGCCGAAGCTTTCTTT	CASSWGEGAEAFF
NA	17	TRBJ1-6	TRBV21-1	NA	TGTGCCAGCAGCAAAGAAAATGTAGGACAGGAGAATTCACCCCTCCACTTT	CASSKENVGQENSPLHF
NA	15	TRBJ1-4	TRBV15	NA	TGTGCCACCAGCAGTACGGACAGAGGGATTGAAAAACTGTTTTTT	CATSSTDRGIEKLFF
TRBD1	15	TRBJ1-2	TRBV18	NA	TGTGCCAGCTCACCAATCCAGGGGGCTACCTATGGCTACACCTTC	CASSPIQGATYGYTF
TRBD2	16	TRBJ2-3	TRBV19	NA	TGTGCCAGTAGTAAAGAGCGGGGGGGCGTCCCAGATACGCAGTATTTT	CASSKERGGVPDTQYF
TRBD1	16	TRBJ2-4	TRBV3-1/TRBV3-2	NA	TGTGCCAGCAGCCCCCGGGACAGGGTAGCCAAAAACATTCAGTACTTC	CASSPRDRVAKNIQYF
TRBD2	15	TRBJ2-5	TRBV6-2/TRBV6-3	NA	TGTGCCAGCAGTTTCCTCCAGGGACTACTAGAGACCCAGTACTTC	CASSFLQGLLETQYF
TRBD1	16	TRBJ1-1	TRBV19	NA	TGTGCCAGTAGTCGAGGGAACAGGGGGCTAGACACTGAAGCTTTCTTT	CASSRGNRGLDTEAFF
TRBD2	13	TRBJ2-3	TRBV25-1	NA	TGTGCCAGCAGGGGGAGGGTCACAGATACGCAGTATTTT	CASRGRVTDTQYF
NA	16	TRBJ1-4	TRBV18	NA	TGTGCCAGCTCACCTCGGGGGGCGCAAGGGTTTGAAAAACTGTTTTTT	CASSPRGAQGFEKLFF
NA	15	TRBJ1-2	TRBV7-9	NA	TGTGCCAGCAGCTTCGGAGGCGGGGAGAACTATGGCTACACCTTC	CASSFGGGENYGYTF
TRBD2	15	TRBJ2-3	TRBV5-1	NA	TGCGCCAGCAGCCAAGCGGGGGGGCCGACAGATACGCAGTATTTT	CASSQAGGPTDTQYF
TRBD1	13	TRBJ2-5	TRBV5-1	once	TGCGCCAGCAGCCAGGGGGCATCAGAGACCCAGTACTTC	CASSQGASETQYF
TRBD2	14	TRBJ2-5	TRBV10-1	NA	TGCGCCAGCAGCATAGCGGGGGGAAGAGGGACCCAGTACTTC	CASSIAGGRGTQYF
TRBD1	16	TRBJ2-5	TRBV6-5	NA	TGTGCCAGCAGTTACGCTACAGGGGTGCCATGGGAGACCCAGTACTTC	CASSYATGVPWETQYF